The 5 T cell receptor beta chains in this list originate from one sample, sequenced in a study of control samples from healthy donors and cancer patients. Assay: immunoSEQ multiplex PCR; the TCRdb copy retains only in-frame clones and omits some. The sample includes 200,000 or so clones, around 94% of them seen just once. Input material: blood. The receptors were sampled from a man in his fifties or sixties in good health.

The chain carries TRBV27 and TRBJ2-7; D might be TRBD2 (5 bases). Germline assignment: CDR1 MNHEY and CDR2 SMNVEV (reference sequence). Trimming left V 5 bases short and J 2 bases short, with 13 bases between. The CDR3 is made up of 14 amino acids. The CDR3 sequence is CASSMGPGAYEQYF. The CDR3 region has the DNA TGTGCCAGCAGTATGGGCCCCGGGGCCTACGAGCAGTACTTC.

J is TRBJ2-3 and V is TRBV9, with no clear D. The CDR3 runs 14 residues. Trimming removed 0 bases at V and 3 bases at J, with 8 bases between. Germline CDR1 SGDLS, CDR2 YYNGEE. CDR3 nucleotides: TGTGCCAGCAGCGTAGCTTCCGGAACAGATACGCAGTATTTT. This sequence encodes CASSVASGTDTQYF.

This chain joins TRBV3-1 (or the pseudogene TRBV3-2) and TRBJ2-7; tentative D call: TRBD2 (6 bases). CDR1 is LGHDT and CDR2 is YNNKEL in the germline V gene (reference sequence). The CDR3 contains 11 residues. V dropped 10 bases and J dropped 1 base, with 8 bases sitting between them. The CDR3 bases are TGTGCCACAGCGGGTTCCTACGAGCAGTACTTC. Its translation is CATAGSYEQYF.

This clone was seen a single time. Other nucleotide sequences from this sample produce the same CDR3. The chain uses TRBV15 and TRBJ1-5; the match to TRBD1 covers 8 bases. There are 15 residues in the CDR3. With V trimmed by 1 base and J by 5 bases, 4 bases remained unmatched. Germline-derived CDR1 and CDR2 are LNHNV and YYDKDF (reference sequence). CDR3 in amino acids: CATSRGGQGDQPQHF. CDR3 DNA: TGTGCCACCAGCAGAGGTGGACAGGGAGATCAGCCCCAGCATTTT.

This chain joins TRBV7-8 and TRBJ1-6; a weak D match, TRBD1 (5 bases). The V end was cut by 1 base, the J end by 1 base, with 14 bases between. The CDR3 extends over 18 amino acids. CDR1 and CDR2 (germline): SGHVS, FQNEAQ. This chain's CDR3 is CASSLVGGGGSYNSPLHF. CDR3 DNA sequence: TGTGCCAGCAGCTTAGTTGGGGGAGGAGGATCCTATAATTCACCCCTCCACTTT.